Each of the 29 T cell receptor beta chains below was sequenced from the same sample in a study of blood T cell repertoires in COVID-19. TCRdb's copy holds only in-frame clones and misses some; the assay was immunoSEQ multiplex PCR. The sample shows around 700,000 clones, just under 90% of them seen only once. The sample taken for sequencing was peripheral blood. All receptors derive from a woman younger than 35 with acute or convalescent COVID-19.

The chain recombines TRBV29-1 with TRBJ1-2, with 9 bases fitting TRBD1. Trimming at V came to 2 bases and at J to 8 bases, leaving 3 bases not matched to a gene. The length of the CDR3 is 12 residues. CDR1 and CDR2 (germline): SQVTM, ANQGSEA. The CDR3 reads CSVERQGGGYTF. The CDR3 DNA follows: TGCAGCGTTGAAAGACAGGGGGGCGGCTACACCTTC. Based on the CDR3 plus reference TRBV29-1 and TRBJ1-2, the full variable domain is SAVISQKPSRDICQRGTSLTIQCQVDSQVTMMFWYRQQPGQSLTLIATANQGSEATYESGFVIDKFPISRPNLTFSTLTVSNMSPEDSSIYLCSVERQGGGYTFGSGTRLTVV.

This clone was found a few times. This chain uses TRBV12-5 with TRBJ1-3, with 7 bases fitting TRBD1. CDR1 and CDR2 from the germline V gene are LGHNT and FRNRAP. V was clipped by 6 bases and J by 1 base; unmatched bases: 3. The CDR3 runs 14 residues. CDR3 bases: TGTGCTAGTGGGACAGGGTGTTCTGGAAACACCATATATTTT. The encoded protein is CASGTGCSGNTIYF.

This rearrangement joins TRBV20-1 to TRBJ1-4; D gene unclear. Germline CDR1 is DFQATT and CDR2 is SNEGSKA (reference sequence). V was shortened by 0 bases and J by 11 bases, with 7 bases between the two germline ends. The CDR3 consists of 11 residues. CDR3 sequence reads: CSARDEAKLFF. In nucleotides, the CDR3 is TGCAGTGCTAGAGATGAAGCGAAACTGTTTTTT.

This chain uses TRBV25-1 with TRBJ1-2, with 7 bases identical to TRBD1. The germline gives CDR1 MGHDK, CDR2 SYGVNS. V gave up 2 bases and J gave up 4 bases; unmatched junction bases: 4. This CDR3 is built from 14 residues. The CDR3 coding sequence is TGTGCCAGCAGTGAAGGGACAGCGACCTATGGCTACACCTTC. Its protein product is CASSEGTATYGYTF.

The rearrangement links TRBV10-3 to TRBJ1-2; 7 positions match TRBD1. The V and J ends lost 9 bases and 3 bases, in that order; junction bases with no gene match: 4. The CDR3 has 12 amino acids. In germline, CDR1 is ENHRY, CDR2 SYGVKD. The CDR3 region is CAIETGHYGYTF. The DNA of the CDR3 is TGTGCCATAGAGACAGGGCACTATGGCTACACCTTC.

The chain combines TRBV28 with TRBJ1-5; D remains ambiguous. V lost 6 bases and J lost 5, with 14 bases in between. Germline V gene sequence: CDR1 MDHEN, CDR2 SYDVKM. The CDR3 spans 14 residues. CDR3 bases: TGTGCCAGCAGGTCCCCGACTCAAGATCAGCCCCAGCATTTT. It translates to CASRSPTQDQPQHF.

The chain couples TRBV11-2 to TRBJ1-3; D is undetermined. CDR1 and CDR2 from the germline V gene are SGHAT and FQNNGV. The CDR3 runs 14 residues. The V and J ends lost 4 bases and 0 bases respectively, with 7 bases between them. The CDR3: CASSYLSSGNTIYF. For the CDR3, the DNA is TGTGCCAGCAGCTATTTATCCTCTGGAAACACCATATATTTT.

The chain uses TRBV29-1 and TRBJ1-1; no firm D call. Trimming took 0 bases from V and 11 from J, leaving 13 bases between them. The CDR3 length is 12 residues. Germline assignment: CDR1 SQVTM and CDR2 ANQGSEA. The DNA of the CDR3 is TGCAGCGTTGAAGACCACGAATGGGAGGCTTTCTTT. It encodes CSVEDHEWEAFF.

This clone was seen once. The chain couples TRBV10-1 to TRBJ1-1; perhaps TRBD1 as D (5 bases). Looked up from germline, CDR1 is WNHNN and CDR2 is SYGVQD (reference sequence). The CDR3 extends over 16 amino acids. Trimming cost V 7 bases and J 0 bases, with 18 bases left between them. This CDR3 is CASIPRDRDMNTEAFF. CDR3 nucleotide sequence: TGCGCCAGCATCCCCCGCGACAGAGACATGAACACTGAAGCTTTCTTT.

The chain combines TRBV6-5 with TRBJ1-1; possible D gene TRBD1, 5 bases. Per germline, CDR1 MNHEY and CDR2 SVGAGI. Between the trimmed V and J ends, which lost 6 bases and 5 bases, there was a span of 13 bases. The CDR3 loop spans 13 amino acids. The CDR3 DNA sequence: TGTGCCAGCAGGACCCGGGGGTTGACTGAAGCTTTCTTT. It is translated as CASRTRGLTEAFF.

The chain combines TRBV30 with TRBJ1-4; 7 nucleotides align to TRBD1. Germline CDR1 reads GTSNPN; CDR2 reads SVGIG (reference sequence). The junction had 6 bases not matched to a gene; V was cut back by 7 bases and J by 4 bases. The CDR3 consists of 13 residues. In nucleotides, the CDR3 is TGTGCCTACGCGGGACAGCTTAATGAAAAACTGTTTTTT. It codes for CAYAGQLNEKLFF.

The rearrangement joins TRBV5-1 to TRBJ2-3, with TRBD1 identical over 7 bases. This CDR3 has 16 residues. Germline V gene data show CDR1 as SGHRS and CDR2 as YFSETQ. J lost 4 bases, V lost 4 bases, and 12 bases had no gene match. The CDR3 bases are TGCGCCAGCAGCGTAGGGACAGCGAATAGTCCAGATACGCAGTATTTT. Its translation is CASSVGTANSPDTQYF.

The chain couples TRBV6-2 or TRBV6-3 to TRBJ2-7, with 9 bases fitting TRBD1. CDR1 MNHEY and CDR2 SVGEGT come from the germline V gene. The CDR3 runs to 16 residues. V gave up 5 bases and J gave up 2 bases; unmatched junction bases: 10. The CDR3 protein is CASSRTWDRAPYEQYF. CDR3 in DNA: TGTGCCAGCAGTCGGACGTGGGACAGGGCCCCCTACGAGCAGTACTTC.

This chain links TRBV12-5 with TRBJ2-1, with unresolved D. The ends were cut back, 3 bases at V and 5 bases at J, with 17 bases in the middle. Germline-derived CDR1 and CDR2 are LGHNT and FRNRAP. The CDR3 sequence is 16 residues long. CDR3 sequence: CASGLSPVNLDNEQFF. For the CDR3, the DNA is TGTGCTAGTGGTTTAAGTCCGGTCAATTTGGACAATGAGCAGTTCTTC.

The chain links TRBV9 to TRBJ1-2; maybe TRBD1 (5 bases). Germline V gives CDR1 SGDLS, CDR2 YYNGEE. CDR3 size: 13 residues. Trimming left V 4 bases short and J 5 bases short, with 12 bases between. The CDR3 loop is CASSTPQGYGYTF. In DNA, the CDR3 is TGTGCCAGCAGCACACCTCAGGGTTATGGCTACACCTTC.

The V call is TRBV9, the J call TRBJ1-2, with TRBD1 matching 12 bases. V was pared by 0 bases and J by 3 bases, with 15 bases of the junction left unmatched. Germline values: CDR1 SGDLS, CDR2 YYNGEE. This CDR3 is built from 20 residues. For the CDR3, the DNA is TGTGCCAGCAGCGTAGAGCGGGGGGACAGGGGGCGAACTGGGTACTATGGCTACACCTTC. This gives the protein CASSVERGDRGRTGYYGYTF.

V usage is TRBV21-1 and J usage is TRBJ1-1. TRBV21-1 is assigned pseudogene status. This CDR3 has 14 residues. CDR3 nucleotide sequence: TGTGCCAGCAGCAAAGTATCCGTGAACACTGAAGCTTTCTTT. It encodes CASSKVSVNTEAFF.

This clone was observed once. The chain uses TRBV4-3 and TRBJ2-7, with 8 bases matching TRBD1. CDR3 size: 17 residues. Germline CDR1 LGHNA, CDR2 YSLEER. The trim removed 4 bases at V and 2 bases at J, leaving 13 bases unmatched. CDR3 sequence: CASSLVSGQGYTYEQYF. The CDR3, as DNA: TGCGCCAGCAGCCTCGTTTCCGGACAGGGCTACACCTACGAGCAGTACTTC.

This chain connects TRBV12-5 to TRBJ1-4; D remains unclear. The CDR3 totals 13 residues. Trimming removed 9 bases from V and 4 bases from J, with 12 bases in between. Germline V gene lookup returns CDR1 LGHNT and CDR2 FRNRAP. CDR3 sequence: CASPRQLNEKLFF. Here the CDR3 DNA reads TGTGCTAGCCCGAGGCAACTTAATGAAAAACTGTTTTTT.

As to this clone: The germline gene is not matched at one end of the junction; a read error may be the cause. This chain's CDR3 is CATGDEGARTGELFF. The CDR3 nucleotides are TGTGCCACCGGTGACGAGGGGGCGCGGACCGGGGAGCTGTTTTTT. V gene TRBV24-1 combines with J gene TRBJ2-2, with 7 nucleotides matching TRBD1. Germline loops: CDR1 KGHDR, CDR2 SFDVKD. This CDR3 spans 15 amino acids.

The J gene is TRBJ2-3, the V gene TRBV7-2, with D hard to call. The germline CDR1 and CDR2 sequences are SGHTA and FQGNSA. The CDR3 runs to 13 residues. V was clipped by 6 bases and J by 5 bases, with 12 bases between them. The chain's CDR3 is CASRILGRDTQYF. The CDR3 DNA follows: TGTGCCAGCAGGATCCTCGGTAGAGATACGCAGTATTTT.

The CDR3 here is CAIGGGATLYYGYTF. The CDR3 nucleotides are TGTGCCATCGGTGGTGGGGCAACTCTTTACTATGGCTACACCTTC. The chain combines TRBV10-3 with TRBJ1-2; tentative D call: TRBD1 (5 bases). CDR1 is ENHRY, CDR2 SYGVKD, per germline. Between the trimmed V and J ends, which lost 8 bases and 3 bases, there was a span of 19 bases. This CDR3 is 15 amino acids long.

This clone was counted once. The CDR3: CASSLGTDSQSYGYTF. Written as DNA, the CDR3 is TGCGCCAGCAGCTTGGGGACGGACAGCCAGTCCTATGGCTACACCTTC. The chain recombines TRBV5-1 with TRBJ1-2; D is perhaps TRBD1 (6 bases). The V end lost 0 bases, the J end lost 4 bases, and 16 bases lay between the germline ends. Per the germline V gene, CDR1 is SGHRS and CDR2 is YFSETQ. This CDR3 has 16 amino acids.

The chain links TRBV6-1 to TRBJ1-1; 9 bases match TRBD1. The CDR3 has 15 residues. J lost 1 base, V lost 4 bases, and 4 bases had no gene match. The germline V gene has CDR1 MNHNS and CDR2 SASEGT. The DNA for the CDR3 is TGTGCCAGCAGTGTCACAGGGGGCTGGAACACTGAAGCTTTCTTT. Its protein product is CASSVTGGWNTEAFF.

This clone has more than one count but fewer than ten. The rearrangement links TRBV6-2 or TRBV6-3 to TRBJ2-1; 11 bases line up with TRBD2. Germline CDR1 is MNHEY and CDR2 is SVGEGT. The CDR3 spans 15 residues. V was clipped by 4 bases and J by 7 bases; unmatched bases: 6. The CDR3 loop reads CASSSLLAGVNEQFF. The CDR3 DNA is TGTGCCAGCAGTTCCTTACTAGCGGGGGTTAATGAGCAGTTCTTC.

This chain joins TRBV19 and TRBJ1-2, with D maybe TRBD1 (5 bases). Germline V CDR1 and CDR2: LNHDA, SQIVND (reference sequence). This CDR3 is 14 amino acids long. V lost 7 bases and J 6 bases, leaving 18 bases between the germline ends. CDR3 residues: CASKDQGDLHGYTF. In nucleotides, the CDR3 is TGTGCCAGTAAAGACCAGGGTGACTTACATGGCTACACCTTC.

The J gene is TRBJ2-7, the V gene TRBV7-8; TRBD1 agrees at 7 bases. V lost 10 bases, J lost 0 bases, and 9 bases stayed unmatched. The CDR3 loop spans 14 amino acids. CDR1 is SGHVS and CDR2 is FQNEAQ in the germline V gene. The CDR3 sequence is CATFLTGNSYEQYF. The CDR3 DNA reads as TGTGCCACTTTCCTGACAGGGAACTCCTACGAGCAGTACTTC.

This chain connects TRBV18 to TRBJ1-2; the match to TRBD1 covers 9 bases. The CDR3 loop spans 15 amino acids. The V and J ends lost 6 bases and 4 bases, in that order; junction bases with no gene match: 9. From germline, CDR1 is KGHSH and CDR2 LQKENI. The CDR3 DNA reads as TGTGCCAGCTCCCCCACAGGGGGCGAGGCCTATGGCTACACCTTC. It translates to CASSPTGGEAYGYTF.

V gene TRBV9 combines with J gene TRBJ1-1, with 8 positions matching TRBD1. Germline-derived CDR1 and CDR2 are SGDLS and YYNGEE. Trimming cost V 4 bases and J 7 bases; bases outside gene matches: 9. The CDR3 contains 14 residues. The CDR3 here is CASSSTGGTGEAFF. CDR3 nucleotide sequence: TGTGCCAGCAGCAGTACCGGGGGGACAGGTGAAGCTTTCTTT.